A single sample gave rise to the 3 T cell receptor beta chains below, sequenced in a study of shared clonotypes between healthy human individuals. Libraries were prepared by immunoSEQ multiplex PCR; TCRdb keeps only in-frame clonotypes and omits some of them. The repertoire includes 2.3 million or so clones, roughly 93% of them detected once, and approximately 0.4% sits in the top ten. Sequencing was done on a sample of naive CD4+ T cells from PBMCs. Subset here: CD45RA+ positively selected. These receptors all come from a man younger than 35 in good health. Some clones in this sample may be carry-over from other donors' samples.

CDR3 sequence: CASSRPTPQGWEQYF. DNA of the CDR3: TGCGCCAGCAGCCGACCAACACCACAGGGTTGGGAGCAGTACTTC. The chain carries TRBV4-1 and TRBJ2-5; D may be TRBD1 (6 bases). Trimming cost V 4 bases and J 11 bases, with 23 bases left between them. Germline V gives CDR1 MGHRA, CDR2 YSYEKL. The CDR3 runs 15 residues.

The chain combines TRBV9 with TRBJ2-2; D ambiguous. Deletions cut 0 bases from V and 0 bases from J, with 9 bases between. The CDR3 totals 16 residues. Looked up from germline, CDR1 is SGDLS and CDR2 is YYNGEE. This chain's CDR3 is CASSVGWFANTGELFF. The DNA for the CDR3 is TGTGCCAGCAGCGTAGGGTGGTTCGCGAACACCGGGGAGCTGTTTTTT.

Note on this clone: Other DNA sequences within the sample encode an identical CDR3. This chain uses TRBV5-4 with TRBJ2-7, with 10 bases matching TRBD2. J was trimmed by 0 bases and V by 0 bases; bases with no gene match: 3. The germline V gene encodes CDR1 SGHNT and CDR2 YYREEE (reference sequence). The CDR3 is 16 amino acids. CDR3: CASSLGLAGSSYEQYF. CDR3 in DNA: TGTGCCAGCAGCTTGGGACTAGCGGGTAGCTCCTACGAGCAGTACTTC. The full variable domain, with the rest looked up from reference TRBV5-4 and TRBJ2-7, is ETGVTQSPTHLIKTRGQQVTLRCSSQSGHNTVSWYQQALGQGPQFIFQYYREEENGRGNFPPRFSGLQFPNYSSELNVNALELDDSALYLCASSLGLAGSSYEQYFGPGTRLTVT.